The next 14 T cell receptor beta chains were all read from a single sample in a study of cytomegalovirus exposure and HLA in healthy donors. Method: immunoSEQ multiplex PCR; TCRdb's copy keeps in-frame clones and lacks some. The sample consists of 200,000 to 250,000 clones, 75% to 90% of them appearing once. The source material was PBMCs. All receptors come from a woman between 25 and 40 years old in good health and CMV-seropositive.

The chain couples TRBV4-1 to TRBJ2-3, with D unclear. Germline V gene lookup returns CDR1 MGHRA and CDR2 YSYEKL. The CDR3 has 16 amino acids. Trimming shortened V by 4 bases and J by 1 base, and 15 bases separated the two germline ends. CDR3 sequence reads: CASSLQSPMGTDTQYF. CDR3 nucleotide sequence: TGCGCCAGCAGCCTACAGAGTCCCATGGGCACAGATACGCAGTATTTT.

The rearrangement joins TRBV30 to TRBJ2-3; TRBD2 might be the D (6 bases). The CDR3 consists of 13 residues. V was pared by 5 bases and J by 1 base, with 10 bases between. CDR1 GTSNPN and CDR2 SVGIG come from the germline V gene (reference sequence). The CDR3 coding sequence is TGTGCCTGGGAGTGGGGGGGCACAGATACGCAGTATTTT. This gives the protein CAWEWGGTDTQYF.

The table lists this clone with a few counts. DNA for the CDR3: TGTGCCTGGATTACAGGGCCCTATGGCTACACCTTC. As protein: CAWITGPYGYTF. The chain uses TRBV30 and TRBJ1-2; TRBD1 might be the D (6 bases). V lost 4 bases, J lost 4 bases, and 10 bases lay in between. This CDR3 is 12 amino acids long. CDR1 GTSNPN and CDR2 SVGIG come from the germline V gene (reference sequence).

The chain carries TRBV27 and TRBJ1-5; D is unclear. CDR1 and CDR2 (germline): MNHEY, SMNVEV (reference sequence). Trimming cost V 5 bases and J 6 bases, with 11 bases left between them. This CDR3 is built from 13 residues. The CDR3 reads CASSGWVGQPQHF. The DNA of the CDR3 is TGTGCCAGCAGTGGATGGGTGGGTCAGCCCCAGCATTTT.

The chain employs TRBV6-5 and TRBJ1-2; tentative D call: TRBD1 (6 bases). Germline V CDR1 and CDR2: MNHEY, SVGAGI. The V end was cut by 0 bases, the J end by 7 bases, with 15 bases between. This CDR3 is 15 amino acids long. The CDR3 DNA sequence: TGTGCCAGCAGTTACTCGACCCAGGGGAATTCTGGCTACACCTTC. Protein sequence: CASSYSTQGNSGYTF.

The V call is TRBV28, the J call TRBJ1-2; TRBD1 aligns across 7 bases. The J segment lost 8 bases and the V segment lost 2 bases, leaving 8 bases of the junction unmatched. Germline V gene sequence: CDR1 MDHEN, CDR2 SYDVKM. The CDR3 length is 14 residues. In DNA form, the CDR3 reads TGTGCCAGCAGTTTAGGTCAGGGGGACCGAGGCTACACCTTC. Translating gives CASSLGQGDRGYTF.

This clone was picked up one time. This chain connects TRBV4-1 to TRBJ2-4; TRBD1 aligns across 9 bases. Per the germline V gene, CDR1 is MGHRA and CDR2 is YSYEKL. With V trimmed by 3 bases and J by 0 bases, 12 bases remained unmatched. This CDR3 contains 19 residues. As DNA, the CDR3 is TGCGCCAGCAGCCACGGGACAGGGATTGAATATGGAGCCAAAAACATTCAGTACTTC. Translating gives CASSHGTGIEYGAKNIQYF.

This clone has a handful of counts. The chain uses TRBV5-1 and TRBJ2-2, with TRBD2 matching 13 bases. There are 18 residues in the CDR3. V dropped 0 bases and J dropped 4; count of bases not matched to a gene: 6. Germline CDR1 is SGHRS and CDR2 is YFSETQ. CDR3 coding DNA: TGCGCCAGCAGCTTGGGTGCGGGACTAGCGGGAAGCACCGGGGAGCTGTTTTTT. It translates to CASSLGAGLAGSTGELFF. Full variable domain (remainder filled in from reference TRBV5-1 and TRBJ2-2): KAGVTQTPRYLIKTRGQQVTLSCSPISGHRSVSWYQQTPGQGLQFLFEYFSETQRNKGNFPGRFSGRQFSNSRSEMNVSTLELGDSALYLCASSLGAGLAGSTGELFFGEGSRLTVL.

J is TRBJ1-2 and V is TRBV27; D not resolved. The germline gives CDR1 MNHEY, CDR2 SMNVEV (reference sequence). This CDR3 is 16 amino acids long. Trimming left V 8 bases short and J 1 base short, with 20 bases between. CDR3 region: CASGPGHLGINYGYTF. The CDR3, as DNA: TGTGCCAGCGGACCGGGCCACCTAGGGATTAACTATGGCTACACCTTC.

This clone turned up a few times. J is TRBJ2-1 and V is TRBV6-4; 10 nucleotides line up with TRBD2. Germline V gives CDR1 MRHNA, CDR2 SNTAGT. V lost 5 bases to trimming and J lost 9 bases; unmatched junction nucleotides: 4. The CDR3 is 13 residues long. The CDR3 DNA reads as TGTGCCAGCAGTCCTAGCGGGAGAGCTGAGCAGTTCTTC. Its protein product is CASSPSGRAEQFF.

Comments on this clone: Sequence at one end of the junction differs from germline and may be a read error. The chain joins TRBV27 to TRBJ2-1; a weak D match, TRBD2 (5 bases). Germline CDR1 and CDR2: MNHEY and SMNVEV (reference sequence). The CDR3 is made up of 15 amino acids. CDR3 nucleotides: TGTGCCAGCAGTTTAATCCCGGACTCCCACAATGAGCAGTTCTTC. Its translation is CASSLIPDSHNEQFF.

V gene TRBV6-5 combines with J gene TRBJ1-1; weak D call: TRBD1 (5 bases). V was cut by 8 bases and J by 7 bases, with 14 bases left in between. The CDR3 length is 12 residues. Germline CDR1 is MNHEY and CDR2 is SVGAGI. As DNA, the CDR3 is TGTGCCAGCGGGGGATCGAGAGGTGAAGCTTTCTTT. Translated: CASGGSRGEAFF.

CDR3 DNA: TGTGCCAGCAGAAGCGGCCGTCCCGGGGTATACAATGAGCAGTTCTTC. This encodes CASRSGRPGVYNEQFF. The gene calls are TRBV9 and TRBJ2-1; possibly TRBD2 for D (5 bases). The length of the CDR3 is 16 residues. The V end lost 5 bases, the J end lost 4 bases, and 19 bases lay between the germline ends. The germline V gene encodes CDR1 SGDLS and CDR2 YYNGEE.

This clone was seen once. The J gene is TRBJ2-7, the V gene TRBV27; D may be TRBD2 (6 bases). Germline V gene sequence: CDR1 MNHEY, CDR2 SMNVEV (reference sequence). Deletions cut 6 bases from V and 4 bases from J, with 16 bases between. The CDR3 extends over 14 amino acids. The CDR3 DNA is TGTGCCAGCAGCGGACACTCCGGAGGGTACGAGCAGTACTTC. As protein: CASSGHSGGYEQYF.